The T cell receptor (beta chain) described here comes from a study of PD-L1 blockade in urothelial cancer. Study-level information: Median blood clonality was around 0.074, with 75,000 to 90,000 unique TCRs.

Study-level findings and limits: Having blood TCR clonality under the median before treatment predicted better survival.

Points on this clone: Its antigen is as yet unknown.

Libraries were prepared by immunoSEQ multiplex PCR; TCRdb keeps only in-frame clonotypes and omits some of them. Of roughly 62,000 clones listed, roughly 82% are singletons. The CDR3 loop spans 15 amino acids. Germline trimming cut 5 bases from V and 9 bases from J; bases unmatched to any gene: 7. CDR1 and CDR2 from the germline V gene are SGHTA and FQGNSA. The clonotype originates from a man in his sixties or seventies with urothelial cancer. The sequencing here drew on PBMCs, taken around atezolizumab (anti-PD-L1) treatment. The V gene is TRBV7-2, the J gene TRBJ2-1, with 13 bases identical to TRBD2. The CDR3 sequence is CASSPGLAGYFEQFF. As DNA, the CDR3 is TGTGCCAGCAGCCCGGGACTAGCGGGATATTTTGAGCAGTTCTTC.